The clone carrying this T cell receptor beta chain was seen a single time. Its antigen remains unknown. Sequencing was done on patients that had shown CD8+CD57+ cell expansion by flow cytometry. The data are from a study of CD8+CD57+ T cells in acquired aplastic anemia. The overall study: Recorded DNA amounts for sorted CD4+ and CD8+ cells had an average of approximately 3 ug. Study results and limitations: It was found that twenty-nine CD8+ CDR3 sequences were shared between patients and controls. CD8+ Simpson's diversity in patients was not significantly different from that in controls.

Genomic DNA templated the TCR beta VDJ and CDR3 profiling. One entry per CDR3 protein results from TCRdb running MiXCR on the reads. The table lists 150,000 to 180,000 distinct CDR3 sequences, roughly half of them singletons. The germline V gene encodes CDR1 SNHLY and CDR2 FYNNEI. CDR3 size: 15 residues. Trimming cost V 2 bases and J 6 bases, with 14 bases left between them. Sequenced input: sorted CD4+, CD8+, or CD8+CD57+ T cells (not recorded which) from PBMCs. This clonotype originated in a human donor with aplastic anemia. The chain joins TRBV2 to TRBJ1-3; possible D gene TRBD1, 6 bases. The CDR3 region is CASSETRAGANTIYF. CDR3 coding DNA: TGTGCCAGCAGTGAAACTAGGGCAGGGGCAAACACCATATATTTT.